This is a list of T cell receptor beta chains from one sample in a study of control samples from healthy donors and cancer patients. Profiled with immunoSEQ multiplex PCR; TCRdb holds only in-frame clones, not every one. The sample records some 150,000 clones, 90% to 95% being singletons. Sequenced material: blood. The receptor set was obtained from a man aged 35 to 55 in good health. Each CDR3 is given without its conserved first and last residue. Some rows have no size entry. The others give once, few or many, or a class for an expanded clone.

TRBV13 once ASRPIGGTEAF
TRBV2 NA ASIASRSNYGYT
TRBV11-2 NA ASSLQGVAYEQY
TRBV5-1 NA ASSVSGVPEGTQY
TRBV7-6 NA ASSLGTSGQETQY
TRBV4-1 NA ASSQMTGTANTGELF
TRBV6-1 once ASSDLQGNYNEQF
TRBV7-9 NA ASSSSGIYGYT
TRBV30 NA AWSAQTGTGI
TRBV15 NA ATSRRPNTEAF
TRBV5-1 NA ASSSGPGGPTDTQY
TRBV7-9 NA ASSPRTGPGEQY
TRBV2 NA ASSDVTEAF
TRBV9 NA ASSGRPRYNEQF
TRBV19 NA ASRNQGVNQPQH
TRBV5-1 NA ASRPPLPSSGNTIY
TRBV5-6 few ASSTSYQAQH
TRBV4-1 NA ASSQAGGDSYNEQF
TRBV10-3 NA AISLNRGIQETQY
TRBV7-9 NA ASSLDGEAF
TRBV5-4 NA ASSLEQGASGNTIY
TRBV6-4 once ASSYQDIYEQY
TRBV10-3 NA AISESGQRYGYT
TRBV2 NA ASTEGRKETQY
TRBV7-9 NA ASSLAGLGYT
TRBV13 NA ASSIRTGGGYEQY
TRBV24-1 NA ATSDATGYGYT
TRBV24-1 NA ATSDHTRLQETQY
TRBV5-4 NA ASSPIGNTEAF
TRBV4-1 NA ASSQVPYEQY
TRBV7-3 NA ASSLKPSGRAGETQY
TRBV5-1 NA ASSLGQGPYNEQF
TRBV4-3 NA ASSPAGLTNEKLF
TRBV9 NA ASSVEVGLEAF
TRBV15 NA ATRKDRGSFLYEQY
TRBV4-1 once ASSHPRDRAIYEQY
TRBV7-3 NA ASRMTGSNTEAF
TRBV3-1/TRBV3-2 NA ASSQGQAQY
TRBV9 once ASSIQGQGGLAGGGDTQY
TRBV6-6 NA ASSYGGGGEKLF
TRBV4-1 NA ASSPGDPKGSYEQY
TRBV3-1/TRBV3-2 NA ASSPRGGLATEAF
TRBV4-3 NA ASSQDVPNTGELF
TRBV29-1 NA SVLGSRGRENIQY
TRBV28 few ASGLQGQPQH
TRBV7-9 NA ASSLEVTEKLF
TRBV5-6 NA ASSLRYNEQF
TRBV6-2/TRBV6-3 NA ASSYSTGTGSRNQPQH
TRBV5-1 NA ASSAERQSFGYT
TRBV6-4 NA ASSDSAGSYNEQF
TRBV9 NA ASSGKRGNTGELF
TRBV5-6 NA ASSLTANYGYT
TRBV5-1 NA ASSLLAGGPSDGELF
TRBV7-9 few ASSPDLTENTEAF
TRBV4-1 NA ASSQVGKEYGYT
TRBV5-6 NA ASSVEGEFRNTIY
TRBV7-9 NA ASSSGGGSSYEQY